This T cell receptor (beta chain) is drawn from a study of blood T cell repertoires in COVID-19. Overall study context: The United States, Italy and Spain supplied acute and convalescent COVID-19 samples. T cells, B-cell-depleted T cells, or PBMCs provided the cDNA or gDNA that served as material.

The data were produced by immunoSEQ multiplex PCR, yet TCRdb's version contains in-frame clones alone and is incomplete. The sample lists under 300,000 clones, about 88% occurring once. The table lists this clone with a count of one. The specimen sequenced was peripheral blood. This receptor was obtained from a woman aged 40 to 50 who had recovered from COVID-19.

CDR3 amino acids: CASSPLPAGSYEQYF. The CDR3 DNA reads TGTGCCAGCAGTCCCCTACCGGCAGGGTCGTACGAGCAGTACTTC. The chain recombines TRBV6-5 with TRBJ2-7, with TRBD1 as a possible D gene (5 bases). Germline V lookup: CDR1 MNHEY, CDR2 SVGAGI. CDR3 length equals 15 residues. V was shortened by 5 bases and J by 4 bases, with 18 bases between the two germline ends.